This TCR beta chain came from a study of blood T cell repertoires in COVID-19. The germline V gene encodes CDR1 MNHEY and CDR2 SVGEGT. V shed 4 bases and J shed 4 bases, with 15 bases lying between them. The CDR3 is 15 amino acids. Generated by immunoSEQ multiplex PCR, the TCRdb table keeps only in-frame clones and is missing some. The sample has tens of thousands of clones; roughly 90% are singletons. This chain links TRBV6-2 or TRBV6-3 with TRBJ2-3, with TRBD2 as a possible D gene (7 bases). The sample taken for sequencing was peripheral blood. This clonotype was sampled from a man in his fifties or sixties with active COVID-19. CDR3 bases: TGTGCCAGCAGTTCAGCCGGGGGGCTGGCAGATACGCAGTATTTT. Translating it yields CASSSAGGLADTQYF.